This T cell receptor (beta chain) was sequenced during a study of shared clonotypes between healthy human individuals. The wider study: There were three CD4 naive, three CD4 memory, two CD8 naive and one CD8 memory plates per donor.

Study-wide results and limits: What naive subsets generally showed was a larger estimated richness than memory subsets showed. Though the depth was large, rarefaction showed that sorted-subset sequencing was incomplete.

Sequencing was performed with immunoSEQ multiplex PCR; in TCRdb, only in-frame clones are kept and a portion is missing. Found here are about a million clones, about three quarters of them singletons; the top ten hold around 1.5%. Free of recent acute infections or vaccinations, the donors were healthy HIV-negative adults. The CDR3 has 18 residues. V dropped 0 bases and J dropped 6; count of bases not matched to a gene: 10. Germline V CDR1 and CDR2: SNHLY, FYNNEI. Comments on this clone: The target antigen is unknown.

The receptor comes from a man in his late teens or twenties in good health. This chain connects TRBV2 to TRBJ2-5, with 13 positions matching TRBD2. Sequencing was done on a sample of memory CD4+ T cells sorted from blood. The subset denotes: CD45RA-negative fraction. The CDR3 region has the DNA TGTGCCAGCAGTGAAGCGTTACTAGCGGGAGGGCTCGGGAAGACCCAGTACTTC. Protein sequence: CASSEALLAGGLGKTQYF.